This TCR beta chain was recovered during a study of cytomegalovirus exposure and HLA in healthy donors. Overall study context: A previous analysis identified fewer than 130 million unique TCR beta sequences derived from some 170 million T cells.

Use of 60 Vbeta and 13 Jbeta primers characterized the PCR. Under the authors' procedure: A later analysis tallied 65 million to 85 million unique TCR beta chains, about 11 million of them shared. The data were produced by immunoSEQ multiplex PCR, yet TCRdb's version contains in-frame clones alone and is incomplete. Clone size and V and J calls were adopted from that table, with D and trimming inferred from the DNA. There are fewer than 120,000 clones in the sample; 80% occur only once, and about 3.2% lies in the top ten. J gave up 4 bases and V 5 bases, and 11 bases lay outside the gene matches. CDR3 length: 16 residues. In germline, CDR1 is MDHEN, CDR2 SYDVKM.

The sequencing sample was made of PBMCs. The receptor's source is an older woman in good health and CMV-seropositive. This rearrangement joins TRBV28 to TRBJ1-2, with 9 bases that match TRBD1. The CDR3 spells CASSTPSGTGSYGYTF. In DNA, the CDR3 is TGTGCCAGCAGTACCCCCTCCGGGACAGGGAGCTATGGCTACACCTTC.